One and the same sample provided the 18 T cell receptor beta chains below, sequenced in a study of identical twins. TCRdb re-analysed the 5' RACE reads in MiXCR, keeping a single row per CDR3 protein. The sample has 300,000 to 400,000 distinct CDR3 sequences, about 12% seen once; the top ten hold 7.2%. Another study also made use of these data, one on yellow fever vaccine responses in identical twins.

The sequenced sample was CD8+ T cells sorted from blood. Receptors were obtained from a woman under 30 in good health.

This clonotype came up a few times. The rearrangement links TRBV12-3 or TRBV12-4 to TRBJ1-4; D is uncertain. Trimming shortened V by 2 bases and J by 10 bases, and 17 bases separated the two germline ends. The CDR3 is 15 residues long. The CDR3 coding sequence is TGTGCCAGCAGTTTATTCCGTGTTGGAGGAGGAAAACTGTTTTTT. Translation gives CASSLFRVGGGKLFF.

The sample holds a few counts of this clonotype. V gene TRBV7-9 combines with J gene TRBJ2-5; D may be TRBD1 (5 bases). Germline V gene lookup returns CDR1 SEHNR and CDR2 FQNEAQ (reference sequence). CDR3 size: 15 residues. V was trimmed by 5 bases and J by 4 bases, leaving 17 bases between them. The CDR3: CASSLTLAGRETQYF. The CDR3 nucleotides are TGTGCCAGCAGCCTAACCCTTGCAGGGCGAGAGACCCAGTACTTC.

This clonotype was counted only a few times. This chain uses TRBV6-4 with TRBJ2-6; D unresolved. Germline assignment: CDR1 MRHNA and CDR2 SNTAGT. V was pared by 5 bases and J by 0 bases, with 8 bases between. This CDR3 is built from 15 residues. The CDR3 bases are TGTGCCAGCAGTATTGATCACTCTGGGGCCAACGTCCTGACTTTC. Translation gives CASSIDHSGANVLTF.

There are many counts of this clonotype. CDR3 protein: CASSFTTARAFF. The CDR3 DNA sequence: TGTGCCAGCAGCTTCACTACCGCCAGGGCTTTCTTT. The V and J genes are TRBV7-2 and TRBJ1-1; unclear D gene. Germline V gives CDR1 SGHTA, CDR2 FQGNSA. V shed 3 bases and J shed 11 bases, with 13 bases lying between them. This CDR3 is 12 amino acids long.

This chain joins TRBV27 and TRBJ2-4; 9 bases agree with TRBD2. From germline, CDR1 is MNHEY and CDR2 SMNVEV (reference sequence). The V segment lost 3 bases and the J segment 13 bases; nucleotides outside the gene matches: 16. The CDR3 runs 16 residues. The CDR3: CASSFSHPRRTSEQYF. The CDR3 nucleotides read TGTGCCAGCAGTTTCTCGCACCCGAGGAGGACTAGCGAACAGTACTTC.

The chain uses TRBV16 and TRBJ1-2; perhaps TRBD1 as D (5 bases). The CDR3 extends over 15 amino acids. Trimming stripped 0 bases from V and 5 bases from J, with 13 bases between. CDR1 and CDR2 (germline): KGHSY, FQNENV. The CDR3 region is CASSQSPGWGYGYTF. The CDR3 bases are TGTGCCAGCAGCCAATCCCCAGGGTGGGGTTATGGCTACACCTTC. Together with reference TRBV16 and TRBJ1-2, the CDR3 gives the full variable domain: GEEVAQTPKHLVRGEGQKAKLYCAPIKGHSYVFWYQQVLKNEFKFLISFQNENVFDETGMPKERFSAKCLPNSPCSLEIQATKLEDSAVYFCASSQSPGWGYGYTFGSGTRLTVV.

The rearrangement uses TRBV6-1 and TRBJ2-7; 12 positions agree with TRBD2. CDR3 size: 14 residues. Trimming took 9 bases from V and 1 from J; bases not matched to a gene: 4. The germline V gene encodes CDR1 MNHNS and CDR2 SASEGT. The CDR3 spells CASRTSGASYEQYV. DNA of the CDR3: TGTGCCAGTAGGACTAGCGGGGCGTCCTACGAGCAGTACGTC.

V is TRBV6-5 and J is TRBJ2-7, with TRBD1 matching 8 bases. CDR1 is MNHEY, CDR2 SVGAGI, per germline. Trimming at V came to 4 bases and at J to 5 bases, leaving 7 bases not matched to a gene. The CDR3 sequence is 14 residues long. The CDR3: CASSSSAGGDEQYF. CDR3 nucleotide sequence: TGTGCCAGCAGTTCGTCGGCAGGGGGCGACGAGCAGTACTTC.

This clonotype was observed a handful of times. J is TRBJ2-7 and V is TRBV7-9, with 14 bases identical to TRBD2. This CDR3 spans 15 amino acids. Germline values: CDR1 SEHNR, CDR2 FQNEAQ (reference sequence). V gave up 6 bases and J gave up 7 bases; unmatched junction bases: 8. In nucleotides, the CDR3 is TGTGCCAGCAGTGGGACTAGCGGGAGCGGATGGGAGCAGTACTTC. Protein product: CASSGTSGSGWEQYF.

V is TRBV4-1 and J is TRBJ2-1; 8 positions match TRBD1. The J segment lost 8 bases and the V segment lost 6 bases, leaving 12 bases of the junction unmatched. The germline gives CDR1 MGHRA, CDR2 YSYEKL. The CDR3 consists of 15 residues. CDR3 residues: CASRGIRQGHDEQFF. For the CDR3, the DNA is TGCGCCAGCAGGGGAATAAGACAGGGGCACGATGAGCAGTTCTTC.

The CDR3 is CASSLLEGTNTGELFF. For the CDR3, the DNA is TGCGCCAGCAGCTTGTTAGAGGGAACGAACACCGGGGAGCTGTTTTTT. This rearrangement joins TRBV5-1 to TRBJ2-2; possible D gene TRBD2, 5 bases. The ends were cut back, 1 base at V and 0 bases at J, with 10 bases in the middle. The CDR3 spans 16 residues. Germline V lookup: CDR1 SGHRS, CDR2 YFSETQ.

The V gene is TRBV20-1, the J gene TRBJ2-1; maybe TRBD1 (6 bases). From germline, CDR1 is DFQATT and CDR2 SNEGSKA (reference sequence). The CDR3 is 16 amino acids. V shed 6 bases and J shed 8 bases, with 26 bases lying between them. The CDR3: CSAKIGQGIPVDEQFF. CDR3 sequence (DNA): TGCAGTGCGAAGATAGGGCAGGGGATTCCGGTTGATGAGCAGTTCTTC.

Only a few counts were recorded for this clonotype. The chain uses TRBV11-1 and TRBJ2-1, with 16 bases matching TRBD2. The junction had 10 bases not matched to a gene; V was cut back by 5 bases and J by 0 bases. The germline V gene encodes CDR1 SGHAT and CDR2 FQDESV (reference sequence). The length of the CDR3 is 20 residues. CDR3 in amino acids: CASSPPGLAGGKSSYNEQFF. CDR3 nucleotides: TGTGCCAGCAGCCCCCCGGGACTAGCGGGGGGGAAAAGCTCCTACAATGAGCAGTTCTTC.

The chain joins TRBV29-1 to TRBJ2-2, with 7 bases aligning to TRBD1. The length of the CDR3 is 16 residues. Trimming at V came to 0 bases and at J to 5 bases, leaving 9 bases not matched to a gene. Germline V gene data show CDR1 as SQVTM and CDR2 as ANQGSEA. The CDR3 sequence is CSVEDAPTTGTGELFF. The CDR3 DNA reads as TGCAGCGTTGAAGACGCTCCGACGACAGGGACCGGGGAGCTGTTTTTT.

This clonotype showed up just a few times. A read error may produce the germline difference seen at one junction end. The V and J genes are TRBV7-9 and TRBJ2-3; 10 bases fit TRBD2. Germline CDR1 SEHNR, CDR2 FQNEAQ (reference sequence). The CDR3 consists of 12 residues. CDR3 nucleotide sequence: TGTGCCAGCAGCTCGGCAGCGGGGGGGGCGCTTTTT. Translated, it gives CASSSAAGGALF.

The chain recombines TRBV27 with TRBJ2-5, with D uncertain. The CDR3 sequence is 14 residues long. Trimming cost V 7 bases and J 3 bases, with 15 bases left between them. Germline V gives CDR1 MNHEY, CDR2 SMNVEV (reference sequence). The CDR3: CASKILLAEETQYF. CDR3 sequence (DNA): TGTGCCAGCAAGATTCTACTTGCCGAAGAGACCCAGTACTTC.

This chain joins TRBV12-5 and TRBJ2-2; a possible D gene is TRBD1 (5 bases). V lost 6 bases to trimming and J lost 5 bases, with 10 bases between them. The CDR3 has 13 residues. CDR1 and CDR2 (germline): LGHNT, FRNRAP. The CDR3 loop reads CASGPRDTGELFF. The CDR3 nucleotides read TGTGCTAGTGGCCCCAGGGATACCGGGGAGCTGTTTTTT.

This clonotype showed up just a few times. CDR3 sequence: CASSFVLAGEYSYEQYF. Here the CDR3 DNA reads TGTGCCAGCAGTTTTGTGCTAGCGGGAGAATATTCCTACGAGCAGTACTTC. The chain uses TRBV28 and TRBJ2-7; 10 nucleotides agree with TRBD2. The V gene's germline CDR1 is MDHEN and CDR2 SYDVKM. The CDR3 runs to 17 residues. The V gene end was trimmed by 3 bases and the J gene end by 1 base; junction bases not matched to a gene: 9. Based on the CDR3 plus reference TRBV28 and TRBJ2-7, the full variable domain is DVKVTQSSRYLVKRTGEKVFLECVQDMDHENMFWYRQDPGLGLRLIYFSYDVKMKEKGDIPEGYSVSREKKERFSLILESASTNQTSMYLCASSFVLAGEYSYEQYFGPGTRLTVT.